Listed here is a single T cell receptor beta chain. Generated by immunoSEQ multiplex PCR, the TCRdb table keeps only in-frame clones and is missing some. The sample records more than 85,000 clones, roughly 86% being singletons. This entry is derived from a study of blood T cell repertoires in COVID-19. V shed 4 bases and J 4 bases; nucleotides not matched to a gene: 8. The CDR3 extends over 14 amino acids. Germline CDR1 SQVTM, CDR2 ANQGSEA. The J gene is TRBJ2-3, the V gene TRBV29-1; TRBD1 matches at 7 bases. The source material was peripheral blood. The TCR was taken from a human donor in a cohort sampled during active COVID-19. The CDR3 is CSVVQGVLADTQYF. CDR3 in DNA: TGCAGCGTTGTTCAGGGGGTCTTAGCAGATACGCAGTATTTT.